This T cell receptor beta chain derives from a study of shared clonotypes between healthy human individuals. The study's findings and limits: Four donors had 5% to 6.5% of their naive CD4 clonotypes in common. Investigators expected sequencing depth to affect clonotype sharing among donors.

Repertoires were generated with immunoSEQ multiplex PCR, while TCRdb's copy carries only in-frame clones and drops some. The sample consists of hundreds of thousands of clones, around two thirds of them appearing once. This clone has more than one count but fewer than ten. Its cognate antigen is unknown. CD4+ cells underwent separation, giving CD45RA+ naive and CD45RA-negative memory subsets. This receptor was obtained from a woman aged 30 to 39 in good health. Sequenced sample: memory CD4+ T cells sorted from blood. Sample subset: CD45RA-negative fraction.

CDR3 sequence reads: CASKGAYGNTEAFF. The CDR3 region has the DNA TGTGCCAGCAAGGGCGCCTACGGGAACACTGAAGCTTTCTTT. This sequence joins TRBV6-5 and TRBJ1-1; D not resolved. The germline V gene encodes CDR1 MNHEY and CDR2 SVGAGI. This CDR3 is built from 14 residues. Trimming pared 7 bases from V and 1 base from J, leaving 13 bases between.